This entry is about one T cell receptor beta chain. Its antigen is unknown. This entry belongs to a study of response to subunit inactivated influenza vaccine. Whole-study findings and limits: The authors suggested that every seasonal influenza vaccination recruits few new T cells.

MiXCR, applied by TCRdb to the RT-PCR reads, yields one record per CDR3 protein. This table has about 700,000 distinct CDR3 sequences, 11% to 15% appearing once. The specimen comprised PBMCs from blood, sampled about 14 days before vaccination. This TCR was recovered from a man aged 50-59 years who received an inactivated influenza vaccine.

In DNA, the CDR3 is TGCGCCAGCAGCTCCTCGGGGACCGGCACAGATACGCAGTATTTT. It encodes CASSSSGTGTDTQYF. The rearrangement links TRBV5-1 to TRBJ2-3, with D possibly being TRBD1 or TRBD2 (5 bases each). The V gene lost 3 bases and the J gene lost 1 base, with 12 bases spanning the gap. CDR1 is SGHRS and CDR2 is YFSETQ in the germline V gene. The CDR3 has 15 amino acids.